The next 10 T cell receptor beta chains were all read from a single sample in a study of CD8+ T cells in alopecia areata. Sequencing templates came from extracted RNA that was reverse transcribed into cDNA. Sequencing was performed with immunoSEQ multiplex PCR; in TCRdb, only in-frame clones are kept and a portion is missing. The sample includes 110,000 or so clones, roughly 64% of them seen just once. What was sequenced was CD8+ T cells sorted from blood. These receptors were taken from a human donor in good health.

The chain has TRBV29-1 and TRBJ2-1, with 10 nucleotides matching TRBD2. The germline V gene has CDR1 SQVTM and CDR2 ANQGSEA. V lost 7 bases, J lost 3 bases, and 3 bases stayed unmatched. The CDR3 totals 13 residues. In DNA, the CDR3 is TGCAGCGGGGGACTAGCGAACTACAATGAGCAGTTCTTC. It encodes CSGGLANYNEQFF.

V gene TRBV11-1 combines with J gene TRBJ2-3, with 7 bases lining up with TRBD2. The CDR3 covers 17 residues. Germline trimming cut 4 bases from V and 4 bases from J; bases unmatched to any gene: 14. Germline V gene sequence: CDR1 SGHAT, CDR2 FQDESV (reference sequence). CDR3 in amino acids: CASSSTRLAGGPDTQYF. CDR3 DNA: TGTGCCAGCAGCTCCACGAGACTAGCCGGAGGCCCAGATACGCAGTATTTT.

The chain links TRBV29-1 to TRBJ2-7; 9 bases are a match to TRBD1. This CDR3 comprises 14 residues. Germline V lookup: CDR1 SQVTM, CDR2 ANQGSEA. With 7 bases clipped from V and 2 bases from J, the junction kept 9 bases outside the gene matches. CDR3 sequence (DNA): TGCAGCGGAACCGGGACAGGGACCACCTACGAGCAGTACTTC. This gives the protein CSGTGTGTTYEQYF.

V and J are TRBV5-1 and TRBJ2-1, with D uncertain. The V end lost 1 base, the J end lost 2 bases, and 13 bases lay between the germline ends. CDR3 size: 16 residues. The germline gives CDR1 SGHRS, CDR2 YFSETQ. Here the CDR3 reads CASSLNAALAYNEQFF. CDR3 nucleotide sequence: TGCGCCAGCAGCTTGAACGCAGCCCTAGCCTACAATGAGCAGTTCTTC.

V is TRBV4-1 and J is TRBJ1-2, with D possibly being TRBD1 (6 bases). This CDR3 spans 15 amino acids. V was trimmed by 7 bases and J by 5 bases, leaving 20 bases between them. Looked up from germline, CDR1 is MGHRA and CDR2 is YSYEKL. This CDR3 is CASTPHRDLWYGYTF. The CDR3 bases are TGCGCCAGCACCCCCCACAGGGACCTTTGGTATGGCTACACCTTC.

V is TRBV4-1 and J is TRBJ1-2; D gene ambiguous. Germline V CDR1 and CDR2: MGHRA, YSYEKL. V shed 3 bases and J shed 7 bases, with 12 bases lying between them. The CDR3 consists of 13 residues. For the CDR3, the DNA is TGCGCCAGCAGCCAGGTCCCATTGGGTGGCTACACCTTC. Translating gives CASSQVPLGGYTF.

This chain connects TRBV30 to TRBJ2-7; D not certain. The V end lost 7 bases, the J end lost 6 bases, and 13 bases lay between the germline ends. CDR3 size: 11 residues. Germline CDR1 and CDR2: GTSNPN and SVGIG (reference sequence). This CDR3 reads CAYTAGLEQYF. CDR3 coding DNA: TGTGCCTACACAGCTGGCCTCGAGCAGTACTTC.

V is TRBV2 and J is TRBJ2-7, with TRBD1 matching over 9 bases. The CDR3 covers 16 residues. Germline V CDR1 and CDR2: SNHLY, FYNNEI. Unmatched junction bases numbered 5, after V lost 2 bases and J lost 0 bases. The CDR3 DNA reads TGTGCCAGCAGTGAATTGAGGGGACAGGGCTCCTACGAGCAGTACTTC. Its translation: CASSELRGQGSYEQYF. Full variable domain (missing parts from reference TRBV2 and TRBJ2-7): EPEVTQTPSHQVTQMGQEVILRCVPISNHLYFYWYRQILGQKVEFLVSFYNNEISEKSEIFDDQFSVERPDGSNFTLKIRSTKLEDSAMYFCASSELRGQGSYEQYFGPGTRLTVT.

This clone was recorded a few times. The rearrangement uses TRBV28 and TRBJ2-5, with TRBD1 matching over 10 bases. V dropped 6 bases and J dropped 4; count of bases not matched to a gene: 8. CDR3 length: 15 amino acids. Germline V gene data show CDR1 as MDHEN and CDR2 as SYDVKM. The DNA for the CDR3 is TGTGCCAGCAGCTCCAGAGGACAGGGGGGAGAGACCCAGTACTTC. Its protein is CASSSRGQGGETQYF.

The V and J genes are TRBV19 and TRBJ1-1; D unclear. Germline CDR1 reads LNHDA; CDR2 reads SQIVND (reference sequence). Trimming cost V 1 base and J 2 bases, with 5 bases left between them. This CDR3 is built from 13 residues. CDR3 in amino acids: CASSIADNTEAFF. The CDR3 nucleotides are TGTGCCAGTAGTATAGCGGATAACACTGAAGCTTTCTTT.